This passage covers 17 T cell receptor beta chains from one sample sequenced in a study of identical twins. TCRdb re-derived calls from the 5' RACE reads in MiXCR, one entry per CDR3 protein. Of hundreds of thousands of distinct CDR3 sequences in the sample, about 7.6% were seen once. These data also formed part of another study, on yellow fever vaccine responses in identical twins.

The sample consisted of PBMCs. The receptors come from a young woman in good health.

The sample holds a few counts of this clonotype. The rearrangement joins TRBV12-5 to TRBJ2-3; 10 bases are a match to TRBD2. Germline V gene sequence: CDR1 LGHNT, CDR2 FRNRAP. The CDR3 is made up of 14 amino acids. J was trimmed by 5 bases and V by 4 bases; bases with no gene match: 3. This CDR3 reads CASGSGLAKDTQYF. CDR3 in DNA: TGTGCTAGTGGTTCGGGACTAGCGAAAGATACGCAGTATTTT.

In its sample, this clonotype was seen many times. The chain recombines TRBV12-3 or TRBV12-4 with TRBJ2-7; D is perhaps TRBD1 or TRBD2 (6 bases each). The CDR3 covers 16 residues. Trimming took 0 bases from V and 1 from J, leaving 13 bases between them. CDR3 DNA sequence: TGTGCCAGCAGTTTAGCTGCGGGACATCTATCCTACGAGCAGTACTTC. It codes for CASSLAAGHLSYEQYF.

The chain couples TRBV20-1 to TRBJ2-1, with D unresolved. CDR1 DFQATT and CDR2 SNEGSKA come from the germline V gene (reference sequence). This CDR3 is built from 17 residues. V dropped 1 base and J dropped 2 bases, with 18 bases sitting between them. CDR3: CSARGVLVTGPYNEQFF. CDR3 DNA sequence: TGCAGTGCTAGAGGGGTTTTGGTGACTGGCCCCTACAATGAGCAGTTCTTC.

This clonotype was seen more than once but under ten times. V usage is TRBV3-1 and J usage is TRBJ2-5, with D maybe TRBD1 (6 bases). The CDR3 has 18 residues. Trimming left V 4 bases short and J 2 bases short, with 23 bases between. Germline CDR1 and CDR2: LGHDT and YNNKEL (reference sequence). This CDR3 is CASSPRDKLRTPQETQYF. CDR3 coding DNA: TGTGCCAGCAGCCCCCGGGACAAGCTAAGAACCCCGCAAGAGACCCAGTACTTC.

This clonotype was detected ten times or more. The chain recombines TRBV7-2 with TRBJ1-1, with a weak D call TRBD1 (5 bases). V was clipped by 6 bases and J by 1 base, with 9 bases between them. This CDR3 contains 13 residues. From germline, CDR1 is SGHTA and CDR2 FQGNSA. CDR3 in amino acids: CASSYDRNTEAFF. The DNA of the CDR3 is TGTGCCAGCAGTTATGACAGGAACACTGAAGCTTTCTTT.

The chain couples TRBV12-3 or TRBV12-4 to TRBJ1-5; 7 bases map to TRBD1. The CDR3 runs to 15 residues. Trimming took 7 bases from V and 0 from J; bases not matched to a gene: 6. This CDR3 reads CASTVGQSSNQPQHF. In nucleotides, the CDR3 is TGTGCCAGCACCGTGGGACAGTCTAGCAATCAGCCCCAGCATTTT.

At least ten counts were recorded for this clonotype. J is TRBJ1-1 and V is TRBV12-3 or TRBV12-4, with D possibly being TRBD1 (5 bases). CDR3 length equals 14 residues. V was trimmed by 3 bases and J by 5 bases, leaving 13 bases between them. CDR3: CASSLITGGTEAFF. The CDR3 DNA follows: TGTGCCAGCAGTTTGATTACGGGGGGAACTGAAGCTTTCTTT.

This clonotype was recorded many times. The J gene is TRBJ2-3, the V gene TRBV5-5; the match to TRBD1 covers 9 bases. Unmatched junction bases numbered 4, after V lost 0 bases and J lost 5 bases. The CDR3 has 15 amino acids. Germline loops: CDR1 SGHKS, CDR2 YYEKEE (reference sequence). The CDR3 nucleotides are TGTGCCAGCAGCTTGGGAGACAGGGGGATAGATACGCAGTATTTT. Amino acids: CASSLGDRGIDTQYF.

The genes are TRBV7-6 and TRBJ2-3; a weak D match, TRBD2 (5 bases). Germline CDR1 SGHVS, CDR2 FNYEAQ. The CDR3 runs 15 residues. The germline V and J ends were trimmed by 3 bases and 5 bases, with 15 bases remaining between them. DNA of the CDR3: TGTGCCAGCAGCTTTTTGGTGGGAGCGTTAGATACGCAGTATTTT. Its translation: CASSFLVGALDTQYF.

This clonotype was seen only a few times. The chain carries TRBV11-2 and TRBJ2-2, with D perhaps assigned TRBD1 or TRBD2 (6 bases each). The CDR3 length is 15 residues. Trimming took off 5 bases at V and 1 base at J, with 11 bases between the two ends. Germline V gene lookup returns CDR1 SGHAT and CDR2 FQNNGV. CDR3 amino acids: CASSPAGQNTGELFF. CDR3 in DNA: TGTGCCAGCAGCCCGGCGGGACAGAACACCGGGGAGCTGTTTTTT.

This clonotype was recorded many times. The V gene is TRBV3-1, the J gene TRBJ1-1; 12 bases align to TRBD1. The CDR3 totals 16 residues. The J segment lost 8 bases and the V segment lost 5 bases, leaving 12 bases of the junction unmatched. CDR1 LGHDT and CDR2 YNNKEL come from the germline V gene (reference sequence). CDR3: CASSSQGPGQGAEAFF. For the CDR3, the DNA is TGTGCCAGCAGCTCGCAGGGACCGGGACAGGGGGCCGAAGCTTTCTTT.

This clonotype was counted many times. The chain joins TRBV7-8 to TRBJ1-4; D is ambiguous. The CDR3 runs 13 residues. From germline, CDR1 is SGHVS and CDR2 FQNEAQ. V lost 6 bases, J lost 12 bases, and 17 bases lay in between. CDR3 nucleotide sequence: TGTGCCAGCAGTCCAGGACTCTACGAAGAACTGTTTTTT. Protein product: CASSPGLYEELFF.

This clonotype was recorded many times. This chain connects TRBV20-1 to TRBJ2-5, with D possibly matching TRBD2 (6 bases). The CDR3 has 12 residues. V was clipped by 4 bases and J by 4 bases, with 10 bases between them. Germline lookup yields CDR1 DFQATT and CDR2 SNEGSKA (reference sequence). CDR3 loop: CSATWGGETQYF. CDR3 DNA sequence: TGCAGTGCTACTTGGGGAGGAGAGACCCAGTACTTC.

Here the CDR3 DNA reads TGTGCCAGCAGCTTGCTCCAGGGGGTAACGAACTATGGCTACACCTTC. Translated, it gives CASSLLQGVTNYGYTF. J is TRBJ1-2 and V is TRBV5-6; 7 nucleotides match TRBD1. Germline V CDR1 and CDR2: SGHDT, YYEEEE. J gave up 2 bases and V 1 base, and 8 bases lay outside the gene matches. The CDR3 length is 16 residues.

This sequence joins TRBV9 and TRBJ1-2; D is unresolved. The CDR3 is 12 residues long. CDR1 SGDLS and CDR2 YYNGEE come from the germline V gene. The germline V and J ends were trimmed by 7 bases and 6 bases, with 13 bases remaining between them. The CDR3 DNA sequence: TGTGCCAGCGGTGAGACCGGTAATGGCTACACCTTC. The encoded protein is CASGETGNGYTF.

This clonotype appeared once. The gene calls are TRBV12-3 or TRBV12-4 and TRBJ1-2; perhaps TRBD1 as D (5 bases). The CDR3 totals 13 residues. The germline V and J ends were trimmed by 3 bases and 7 bases, with 12 bases remaining between them. The CDR3 spells CASSFGQGFGYTF. The CDR3 bases are TGTGCCAGCAGTTTTGGGCAGGGCTTTGGCTACACCTTC.

This clonotype was found many times. The chain links TRBV12-3 or TRBV12-4 to TRBJ1-2; no reliable D call. The V end was cut by 5 bases, the J end by 5 bases, with 21 bases between. The CDR3 spans 16 residues. In nucleotides, the CDR3 is TGTGCCAGCAGTCCAGACGGACTCTCGCTTGGGTATGGCTACACCTTC. This gives the protein CASSPDGLSLGYGYTF.